The 9 T cell receptor beta chains below all came from one sample that was sequenced in a study of control samples from healthy donors and cancer patients. Repertoires were generated with immunoSEQ multiplex PCR, while TCRdb's copy carries only in-frame clones and drops some. Of 82,000 or so clones listed, 94% were seen once; the top ten hold around 5%. Sequencing input: blood. These receptors were obtained from a young woman in good health.

This chain connects TRBV25-1 to TRBJ1-6, with D possibly TRBD1 on 6 matching bases. Germline values: CDR1 MGHDK, CDR2 SYGVNS. The V end was cut by 1 base, the J end by 10 bases, with 11 bases between. The CDR3 is made up of 14 amino acids. CDR3 sequence: CASSEFQGLSPLHF. The CDR3 bases are TGTGCCAGCAGTGAATTCCAGGGGTTATCACCCCTCCACTTT. Based on the CDR3 plus reference TRBV25-1 and TRBJ1-6, the full variable domain is EADIYQTPRYLVIGTGKKITLECSQTMGHDKMYWYQQDPGMELHLIHYSYGVNSTEKGDLSSESTVSRIRTEHFPLTLESARPSHTSQYLCASSEFQGLSPLHFGNGTRLTVT.

The chain uses TRBV19 and TRBJ2-1; TRBD2 aligns across 9 bases. The ends lost 8 bases at V and 8 bases at J; junction bases unmatched: 13. CDR1 and CDR2 from the germline V gene are LNHDA and SQIVND (reference sequence). This CDR3 has 15 amino acids. The CDR3: CASCAGSGGFDEQFF. For the CDR3, the DNA is TGTGCCAGTTGTGCGGGGAGCGGGGGGTTTGATGAGCAGTTCTTC.

This sequence joins TRBV27 and TRBJ2-3; tentatively, D is TRBD1 (6 bases). Trimming took 3 bases from V and 6 from J, leaving 13 bases between them. This CDR3 is 14 amino acids long. CDR1 is MNHEY and CDR2 is SMNVEV in the germline V gene (reference sequence). In nucleotides, the CDR3 is TGTGCCAGCAGTTTCCCTGGACAGTTGGATACGCAGTATTTT. It specifies CASSFPGQLDTQYF.

This clone was seen only once. V and J are TRBV5-1 and TRBJ1-4, with unresolved D. V was shortened by 2 bases and J by 0 bases, with 14 bases between the two germline ends. The CDR3 totals 17 residues. Germline lookup yields CDR1 SGHRS and CDR2 YFSETQ. The CDR3 DNA is TGCGCCAGCAGCTTCACCGGGCCTCAAGCAACTAATGAAAAACTGTTTTTT. Translating it yields CASSFTGPQATNEKLFF.

V usage is TRBV5-4 and J usage is TRBJ2-1, with D possibly TRBD2 on 6 matching bases. Germline CDR1 is SGHNT and CDR2 is YYREEE (reference sequence). CDR3 size: 14 residues. Trimming shortened V by 7 bases and J by 2 bases, and 13 bases separated the two germline ends. As DNA, the CDR3 is TGTGCCAGCGTGGGGGGTCAAACCTACAATGAGCAGTTCTTC. Amino acids: CASVGGQTYNEQFF.

The J gene is TRBJ1-2, the V gene TRBV6-5; D unresolved. V shed 8 bases and J shed 7 bases, with 17 bases lying between them. The CDR3 is 13 amino acids. Germline CDR1 MNHEY, CDR2 SVGAGI. The CDR3 bases are TGTGCCAGCGCCCAGGTCCTCTCTCGTGGCTACACCTTC. Its protein product is CASAQVLSRGYTF.

The rearrangement joins TRBV3-1 (or the pseudogene TRBV3-2) to TRBJ2-3; 12 bases agree with TRBD2. The CDR3 consists of 19 residues. The J segment lost 5 bases and the V segment lost 4 bases, leaving 16 bases of the junction unmatched. CDR1 is LGHDT and CDR2 is YNNKEL in the germline V gene (reference sequence). This CDR3 is CASSPKRLAGEALGDTQYF. Here the CDR3 DNA reads TGTGCCAGCAGCCCAAAGAGACTAGCGGGAGAGGCTTTGGGAGATACGCAGTATTTT.

This chain connects TRBV27 to TRBJ2-7; D unresolved. The V gene's germline CDR1 is MNHEY and CDR2 SMNVEV (reference sequence). Deletions cut 4 bases from V and 5 bases from J, with 15 bases between. The CDR3 runs to 14 residues. The CDR3 DNA sequence: TGTGCCAGCAGTTGGGCCACCGGGTCAAACGAGCAGTACTTC. Residues: CASSWATGSNEQYF.

The genes are TRBV5-1 and TRBJ2-1; possible D gene TRBD1, 6 bases. Between the trimmed V and J ends, which lost 2 bases and 4 bases, there was a span of 16 bases. The germline gives CDR1 SGHRS, CDR2 YFSETQ. CDR3 length: 16 amino acids. The CDR3 DNA is TGCGCCAGCAGCTTTTTGCAAAGTGACAGGTACAATGAGCAGTTCTTC. Translation gives CASSFLQSDRYNEQFF.